Below are 29 T cell receptor beta chains sequenced from a single sample in a study of Ad26.COV2.S vaccination and SARS-CoV-2 variants. Treatment here: around 19 received Ad26.COV2.S at low or high dose, single or two shots; 5 received placebo; per-sample allocation not given. Sampling was done on day 63 after the first vaccine or placebo injection. Libraries were prepared by immunoSEQ multiplex PCR; TCRdb keeps only in-frame clonotypes and omits some of them. The sample records 330,000 or so clones, roughly 88% being singletons. The material was peripheral blood, obtained in a trial of Ad26.COV2.S vaccine versus placebo. These receptors were obtained from a person between 18 and 59 years old who received the Ad26.COV2.S COVID-19 vaccine or a placebo.

The V and J genes are TRBV7-9 and TRBJ1-2; 9 bases line up with TRBD1. Germline lookup yields CDR1 SEHNR and CDR2 FQNEAQ (reference sequence). CDR3 length: 14 amino acids. Germline trimming cut 5 bases from V and 3 bases from J; bases unmatched to any gene: 4. As DNA, the CDR3 is TGTGCCAGCAGCAGACAGGGGGGCTACTATGGCTACACCTTC. It specifies CASSRQGGYYGYTF.

This chain links TRBV5-4 with TRBJ2-5; no clear D gene. Germline CDR1 reads SGHNT; CDR2 reads YYREEE (reference sequence). This CDR3 region has 15 residues. V lost 1 base and J lost 1, with 11 bases in between. In DNA, the CDR3 is TGTGCCAGCAGCTTGCGGTTGAATCCCCAAGAGACCCAGTACTTC. This sequence encodes CASSLRLNPQETQYF.

This rearrangement joins TRBV2 to TRBJ1-2, with D possibly matching TRBD1 (5 bases). Looked up from germline, CDR1 is SNHLY and CDR2 is FYNNEI. The germline V and J ends were trimmed by 1 base and 2 bases, with 14 bases remaining between them. This CDR3 is built from 16 residues. As DNA, the CDR3 is TGTGCCAGCAGTGAAGGCGTCCGTACAGGAAACTATGGCTACACCTTC. It yields the protein CASSEGVRTGNYGYTF.

This sequence joins TRBV6-5 and TRBJ1-4, with 9 bases fitting TRBD1. Trimming at V came to 4 bases and at J to 13 bases, leaving 7 bases not matched to a gene. Germline V lookup: CDR1 MNHEY, CDR2 SVGAGI. The CDR3 sequence is 13 residues long. CDR3 coding DNA: TGTGCCAGCAGTTTAGACAGGGGGAAGGTACTGTTTTTT. Amino acid sequence: CASSLDRGKVLFF.

The chain employs TRBV29-1 and TRBJ1-2, with TRBD1 as a possible D gene (6 bases). The V and J ends lost 0 bases and 5 bases respectively, with 13 bases between them. CDR3 length equals 14 residues. Germline CDR1 is SQVTM and CDR2 is ANQGSEA. The DNA of the CDR3 is TGCAGCGTTGAAGAGGACAGCAAAATTTATGGCTACACCTTC. Amino acids: CSVEEDSKIYGYTF.

The V and J genes are TRBV21-1 and TRBJ2-1; TRBD2, the table's D call, was not compared with the DNA. TRBV21-1 is a pseudogene. This CDR3 has 18 residues. The CDR3 region has the DNA TGTGCCAGCAGCATAGGCCCGGGGTTAGGATCCTCCTACAATGAGCAGTTCTTC. Its translation: CASSIGPGLGSSYNEQFF.

Regarding this clone: Compared with germline, one end of the junction differs, possibly owing to a read error. V is TRBV29-1 and J is TRBJ1-2; D may be TRBD1 (5 bases). The CDR3 has 12 residues. Looked up from germline, CDR1 is SQVTM and CDR2 is ANQGSEA. The CDR3 sequence: CSVGGLSYDYTF. CDR3 in DNA: TGCAGCGTTGGGGGCCTAAGCTATGACTACACCTTC.

The chain carries TRBV30 and TRBJ1-6, with D unresolved. Trimming shortened V by 0 bases and J by 7 bases, and 10 bases separated the two germline ends. The CDR3 has 14 residues. Germline V gene lookup returns CDR1 GTSNPN and CDR2 SVGIG (reference sequence). The CDR3 DNA is TGTGCCTGGAGTGTACTTGGGAAGAATTCACCCCTCCACTTT. Amino acid sequence: CAWSVLGKNSPLHF.

The chain recombines TRBV2 with TRBJ1-4, with D perhaps TRBD1 (6 bases). CDR1 and CDR2 from the germline V gene are SNHLY and FYNNEI. Trimming removed 5 bases from V and 0 bases from J, with 13 bases in between. The CDR3 loop spans 16 amino acids. CDR3 in amino acids: CASSLGDTSTNEKLFF. The CDR3, as DNA: TGTGCCAGCAGTCTGGGGGACACCTCAACTAATGAAAAACTGTTTTTT.

The rearrangement joins TRBV5-4 to TRBJ2-3; D not resolved. The CDR3 sequence is 12 residues long. Germline CDR1 is SGHNT and CDR2 is YYREEE (reference sequence). Trimming pared 7 bases from V and 2 bases from J, leaving 8 bases between. The CDR3 nucleotides read TGTGCCAGCTCCGCGGACACAGATACGCAGTATTTT. The encoded protein is CASSADTDTQYF.

The V gene is TRBV28, the J gene TRBJ1-6; 8 positions match TRBD1. Germline V gene lookup returns CDR1 MDHEN and CDR2 SYDVKM. The CDR3 extends over 14 amino acids. J lost 6 bases, V lost 8 bases, and 6 bases had no gene match. The CDR3 protein is CASVSGQGNSPLHF. DNA for the CDR3: TGTGCCAGCGTCTCTGGACAGGGTAATTCACCCCTCCACTTT.

The chain has TRBV29-1 and TRBJ2-2; D is uncertain. CDR3 length: 15 residues. The germline V and J ends were trimmed by 7 bases and 8 bases, with 23 bases remaining between them. CDR1 is SQVTM and CDR2 is ANQGSEA in the germline V gene. The CDR3 here is CSALLWPSFGGELFF. CDR3 nucleotides: TGCAGCGCACTACTCTGGCCGAGCTTTGGAGGGGAGCTGTTTTTT.

This clone was counted a single time. This chain joins TRBV27 and TRBJ1-5; no definite D call. V was shortened by 8 bases and J by 4 bases, with 6 bases between the two germline ends. CDR1 and CDR2 (germline): MNHEY, SMNVEV (reference sequence). The CDR3 extends over 11 amino acids. DNA of the CDR3: TGTGCCAGCGGCCTAAATCAGCCCCAGCATTTT. Translation: CASGLNQPQHF.

The genes are TRBV5-4 and TRBJ2-5, with TRBD1 identical over 9 bases. The CDR3 length is 14 residues. V shed 4 bases and J 5 bases; nucleotides not matched to a gene: 6. Germline V gene data show CDR1 as SGHNT and CDR2 as YYREEE (reference sequence). CDR3 coding DNA: TGTGCCAGCAGCCTAAGGGACAGGGACGAGACCCAGTACTTC. Translation: CASSLRDRDETQYF.

The V and J genes are TRBV7-2 and TRBJ2-1; 10 bases fit TRBD2. This CDR3 is 16 amino acids long. Germline V gene data show CDR1 as SGHTA and CDR2 as FQGNSA. J was trimmed by 7 bases and V by 5 bases; bases with no gene match: 11. CDR3 amino acids: CASSPDGTSASNEQFF. The CDR3 DNA sequence: TGTGCCAGCAGCCCTGACGGGACTAGCGCGTCAAATGAGCAGTTCTTC.

The J gene is TRBJ2-1, the V gene TRBV7-6, with D possibly TRBD1 on 6 matching bases. Germline values: CDR1 SGHVS, CDR2 FNYEAQ. This CDR3 has 16 residues. The V gene lost 3 bases and the J gene lost 0 bases, with 12 bases spanning the gap. In DNA, the CDR3 is TGTGCCAGCAGCTTTGGAGGACAGAACTCCTACAATGAGCAGTTCTTC. Translating gives CASSFGGQNSYNEQFF.

The V gene is TRBV12-5, the J gene TRBJ2-5; TRBD2 aligns across 8 bases. The germline gives CDR1 LGHNT, CDR2 FRNRAP. The CDR3 is 15 residues long. Trimming removed 0 bases from V and 6 bases from J; junction bases left unmatched: 6. CDR3 DNA: TGTGCTAGTGGTTTGGTACGGGAGGGCCTGCAGACCCAGTACTTC. Its translation is CASGLVREGLQTQYF.

The chain links TRBV27 to TRBJ2-3, with D uncertain. The germline CDR1 and CDR2 sequences are MNHEY and SMNVEV (reference sequence). The CDR3 runs to 11 residues. The V and J ends lost 5 bases and 6 bases respectively, with 6 bases between them. The CDR3 reads CASSQFDTQYF. CDR3 DNA sequence: TGTGCCAGCAGTCAGTTCGATACGCAGTATTTT.

The J gene is TRBJ1-3, the V gene TRBV11-2, with D tentatively TRBD1 (6 bases). Germline lookup yields CDR1 SGHAT and CDR2 FQNNGV. The CDR3 spans 13 residues. V shed 6 bases and J shed 4 bases, with 10 bases lying between them. CDR3 in amino acids: CASSPTGGNTIYF. In DNA form, the CDR3 reads TGTGCCAGCAGTCCTACAGGGGGAAACACCATATATTTT. The complete variable domain, with remaining parts taken from reference TRBV11-2 and TRBJ1-3, reads EAGVAQSPRYKIIEKRQSVAFWCNPISGHATLYWYQQILGQGPKLLIQFQNNGVVDDSQLPKDRFSAERLKGVDSTLKIQPAKLEDSAVYLCASSPTGGNTIYFGEGSWLTVV.

The CDR3 sequence is CASSLGQGVYTEAFF. The CDR3 bases are TGTGCCAGCAGCCTAGGACAGGGGGTCTACACTGAAGCTTTCTTT. The rearrangement joins TRBV11-2 to TRBJ1-1; 10 bases line up with TRBD1. The length of the CDR3 is 15 residues. The germline V gene encodes CDR1 SGHAT and CDR2 FQNNGV. Unmatched junction bases numbered 6, after V lost 5 bases and J lost 3 bases.

The chain uses TRBV28 and TRBJ1-5; 7 bases line up with TRBD1. The CDR3 runs 13 residues. CDR1 is MDHEN, CDR2 SYDVKM, per germline. With 10 bases clipped from V and 3 bases from J, the junction kept 6 bases outside the gene matches. The CDR3 DNA is TGTGCCACCGAGGACAGGAACAATCAGCCCCAGCATTTT. Translating it yields CATEDRNNQPQHF.

The chain uses TRBV15 and TRBJ2-7; 8 bases are a match to TRBD1. V lost 5 bases and J lost 4; bases outside the gene matches: 7. This CDR3 is built from 14 residues. Germline values: CDR1 LNHNV, CDR2 YYDKDF (reference sequence). The CDR3 DNA reads as TGTGCCACCAGCGTCGGGACAGGCGGTTACGAGCAGTACGTC. This sequence encodes CATSVGTGGYEQYV.

This chain uses TRBV5-6 with TRBJ1-2; D possibly corresponds to TRBD1 (6 bases). CDR1 SGHDT and CDR2 YYEEEE come from the germline V gene. The CDR3 runs 12 residues. V was pared by 4 bases and J by 8 bases, with 12 bases between. This CDR3 is CASSHREGGYTF. The CDR3 DNA reads as TGTGCCAGCAGCCACAGGGAAGGAGGCTACACCTTC.

Relative to its sample, this clone is medium-sized. V is TRBV18 and J is TRBJ1-1, with D possibly matching TRBD1 (5 bases). This CDR3 spans 15 amino acids. Trimming left V 3 bases short and J 8 bases short, with 19 bases between. In germline, CDR1 is KGHSH, CDR2 LQKENI. This chain's CDR3 is CASSPEDGGGFEAFF. Here the CDR3 DNA reads TGTGCCAGCTCACCGGAGGACGGCGGGGGGTTCGAAGCTTTCTTT.

The DNA for the CDR3 is TGTGCCAGCACTCCCCCGGGACTAGCACCGAATGAGCAGTTCTTC. This sequence encodes CASTPPGLAPNEQFF. This chain joins TRBV2 and TRBJ2-1; 9 bases line up with TRBD2. This CDR3 is built from 15 residues. The germline V gene has CDR1 SNHLY and CDR2 FYNNEI. V shed 7 bases and J 7 bases; nucleotides not matched to a gene: 11.

The rearrangement joins TRBV18 to TRBJ2-2; D may be TRBD1 or TRBD2 (5 bases each). Germline CDR1 KGHSH, CDR2 LQKENI. Between the trimmed V and J ends, which lost 1 base and 0 bases, there was a span of 12 bases. The CDR3 spans 17 residues. The CDR3: CASSPLEGTTNTGELFF. In nucleotides, the CDR3 is TGTGCCAGCTCACCACTTGAGGGGACGACGAACACCGGGGAGCTGTTTTTT.

Only a few counts were recorded for this clone. CDR3 in amino acids: CASSLALRTEPQHF. CDR3 sequence (DNA): TGTGCCAGCAGCTTAGCTCTCCGGACAGAACCCCAGCATTTT. The gene calls are TRBV7-2 and TRBJ1-5; D may be TRBD1 (6 bases). The V end was cut by 0 bases, the J end by 10 bases, with 13 bases between. Germline V gene sequence: CDR1 SGHTA, CDR2 FQGNSA. The CDR3 runs to 14 residues.

The chain carries TRBV12-5 and TRBJ1-4; D is perhaps TRBD1 (5 bases). CDR3 size: 15 residues. Germline CDR1 is LGHNT and CDR2 is FRNRAP. V dropped 4 bases and J dropped 0 bases, with 9 bases sitting between them. CDR3 DNA: TGTGCTAGTGGTTCCTACAGGCCAACTAATGAAAAACTGTTTTTT. Translating it yields CASGSYRPTNEKLFF.

This chain links TRBV4-3 with TRBJ2-1, with 7 bases matching TRBD2. There are 17 residues in the CDR3. With V trimmed by 2 bases and J by 4 bases, 11 bases remained unmatched. The germline gives CDR1 LGHNA, CDR2 YSLEER. The CDR3, as DNA: TGCGCCAGCAGCCAATTGAAGGCGGGGGATTTTTACAATGAGCAGTTCTTC. Encoded protein: CASSQLKAGDFYNEQFF.